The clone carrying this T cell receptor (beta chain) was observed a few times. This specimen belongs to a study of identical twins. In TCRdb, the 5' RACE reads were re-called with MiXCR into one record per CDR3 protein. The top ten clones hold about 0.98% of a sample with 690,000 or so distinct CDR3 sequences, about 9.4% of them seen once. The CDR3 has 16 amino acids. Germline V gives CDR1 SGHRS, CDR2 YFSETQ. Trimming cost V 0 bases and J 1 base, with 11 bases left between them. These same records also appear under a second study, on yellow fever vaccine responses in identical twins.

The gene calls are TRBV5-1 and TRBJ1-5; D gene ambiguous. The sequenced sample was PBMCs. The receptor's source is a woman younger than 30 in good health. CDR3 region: CASSLEPVGSNQPQHF. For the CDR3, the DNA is TGCGCCAGCAGCTTGGAGCCCGTCGGGAGCAATCAGCCCCAGCATTTT.